This is a list of T cell receptor beta chains from one sample in a study of OX40 agonist ivuxolimab in advanced cancers. Clones were read by immunoSEQ multiplex PCR, and TCRdb kept only the in-frame ones, dropping some. This sample has approximately 60,000 clones, with less than 95% found just once. The source material was CD4+ or CD8+ T cells sorted from blood, sampled in a trial of the OX40 agonist ivuxolimab. These receptors were collected from an adult with an advanced solid tumor such as melanoma, head and neck, liver or kidney cancer. Both conserved end residues are part of each CDR3. D genes are given only for firm matches. Size is stated for part of the rows, as once, few or many counts, or as a class when the clone is expanded.

V: TRBV19
J: TRBJ2-7
D: TRBD1
size: NA
CDR3: CASTPGTGSYEQYF
DNA: TGTGCCAGTACCCCAGGGACAGGGTCCTACGAGCAGTACTTC

V: TRBV5-8
J: TRBJ1-5
D: NA
size: NA
CDR3: CASSPARYSNQPQHF
DNA: TGTGCCAGCAGCCCCGCCCGTTATAGCAATCAGCCCCAGCATTTT

V: TRBV9
J: TRBJ2-1
D: TRBD2
size: NA
CDR3: CASSVGTSGSINEQFF
DNA: TGTGCCAGCAGCGTGGGAACTAGCGGGAGTATCAATGAGCAGTTCTTC

V: TRBV2
J: TRBJ2-7
D: TRBD1
size: NA
CDR3: CASSEAYEGTGSYEQYF
DNA: TGTGCCAGCAGTGAAGCTTATGAAGGGACAGGGTCCTACGAGCAGTACTTC

V: TRBV13
J: TRBJ1-1
D: TRBD1
size: once
CDR3: CASSQGQSNTEAFF
DNA: TGTGCCAGCAGCCAGGGACAGAGTAACACTGAAGCTTTCTTT

V: TRBV7-9
J: TRBJ2-7
D: TRBD2
size: NA
CDR3: CASSFSGSSYEQYF
DNA: TGTGCCAGCAGTTTTAGCGGGAGCTCCTACGAGCAGTACTTC

V: TRBV2
J: TRBJ2-3
D: NA
size: NA
CDR3: CASSDLRGSTDTQYF
DNA: TGTGCCAGCAGTGATCTCCGCGGCAGCACAGATACGCAGTATTTT

V: TRBV5-1
J: TRBJ2-7
D: NA
size: NA
CDR3: CASSLAARGYEQYF
DNA: TGCGCCAGCAGCTTGGCGGCCAGGGGCTACGAGCAGTACTTC

V: TRBV7-9
J: TRBJ2-1
D: NA
size: NA
CDR3: CASSLVERWNEQFF
DNA: TGTGCCAGCAGCTTAGTCGAGAGGTGGAATGAGCAGTTCTTC

V: TRBV6-6
J: TRBJ1-5
D: NA
size: NA
CDR3: CASSRQGDFEPQHF
DNA: TGTGCCAGCAGCCGTCAGGGTGATTTCGAGCCCCAGCATTTT

V: TRBV21-1
J: TRBJ2-3
D: NA
size: NA
CDR3: CASSLIGKTGQNSTDTQYF
DNA: TGTGCCAGCAGTCTCATAGGAAAAACGGGACAGAATAGCACAGATACGCAGTATTTT

V: TRBV6-5
J: TRBJ2-7
D: NA
size: NA
CDR3: CASSYSNRVSYEQYF
DNA: TGTGCCAGCAGTTACTCGAATAGGGTCTCCTACGAGCAGTACTTC

V: TRBV4-1
J: TRBJ2-1
D: NA
size: NA
CDR3: CASSQTGGLNEQFF
DNA: TGCGCCAGCAGCCAAACTGGAGGGTTGAATGAGCAGTTCTTC

V: TRBV4-1
J: TRBJ1-1
D: NA
size: NA
CDR3: CASSQVTDYTEAFF
DNA: TGCGCCAGCAGCCAAGTGACGGATTACACTGAAGCTTTCTTT

V: TRBV7-9
J: TRBJ2-1
D: TRBD1
size: NA
CDR3: CASSPGTGVHEQFF
DNA: TGTGCCAGCTCCCCCGGGACAGGGGTTCATGAGCAGTTCTTC

V: TRBV7-6
J: TRBJ2-7
D: TRBD1
size: NA
CDR3: CASSLDRGLEEQYF
DNA: TGTGCCAGCAGCTTAGACAGGGGGCTAGAAGAGCAGTACTTC

V: TRBV10-3
J: TRBJ2-5
D: NA
size: NA
CDR3: CAISPGTSLPQETQYF
DNA: TGTGCCATCAGTCCCGGGACTTCGCTTCCTCAAGAGACCCAGTACTTC

V: TRBV5-1
J: TRBJ2-7
D: NA
size: NA
CDR3: CASSPTGSSYEQYF
DNA: TGCGCCAGCAGTCCTACAGGTTCCTCCTACGAGCAGTACTTC

V: TRBV10-3
J: TRBJ2-5
D: NA
size: NA
CDR3: CAIRAPLQETQYF
DNA: TGTGCCATCAGGGCTCCCTTACAAGAGACCCAGTACTTC

V: TRBV27
J: TRBJ2-1
D: TRBD2
size: NA
CDR3: CASRRLGTSAYNEQFF
DNA: TGTGCCAGCAGGCGACTCGGGACTAGCGCTTACAATGAGCAGTTCTTC

V: TRBV28
J: TRBJ2-1
D: NA
size: NA
CDR3: CASSRTYSSYNEQFF
DNA: TGTGCCAGCAGTCGGACGTATAGCTCCTACAATGAGCAGTTCTTC

V: TRBV7-8
J: TRBJ2-7
D: NA
size: NA
CDR3: CASSTTDTYEQYF
DNA: TGTGCCAGCAGCACCACGGACACCTACGAGCAGTACTTC

V: TRBV28
J: TRBJ1-3
D: NA
size: NA
CDR3: CASSRKDGGFRRAAGNTIYF
DNA: TGTGCCAGCAGCAGGAAGGATGGGGGGTTTAGAAGAGCCGCTGGAAACACCATATATTTT

V: TRBV28
J: TRBJ1-5
D: NA
size: NA
CDR3: CASSLSGFGNQPQHF
DNA: TGTGCCAGCAGTTTATCAGGGTTTGGCAATCAGCCCCAGCATTTT

V: TRBV7-9
J: TRBJ2-1
D: NA
size: NA
CDR3: CASSHSRNNEQFF
DNA: TGTGCCAGCAGCCATTCTAGGAACAATGAGCAGTTCTTC

V: TRBV15
J: TRBJ2-1
D: TRBD1
size: NA
CDR3: CATSSRQGADNEQFF
DNA: TGTGCCACCAGCAGTAGACAGGGGGCGGACAATGAGCAGTTCTTC

V: TRBV5-1
J: TRBJ1-2
D: TRBD1
size: NA
CDR3: CASSLGQGLDYGYTF
DNA: TGCGCCAGCAGCTTAGGACAGGGGTTAGACTATGGCTACACCTTC

V: TRBV28
J: TRBJ1-5
D: NA
size: NA
CDR3: CASSLRAGKHQPQHF
DNA: TGTGCCAGCAGTTTACGGGCAGGGAAACATCAGCCCCAGCATTTT

V: TRBV5-8
J: TRBJ2-7
D: TRBD2
size: NA
CDR3: CASSLLAGGSYEQYF
DNA: TGTGCCAGCAGCTTACTCGCGGGAGGAAGTTACGAGCAGTACTTC